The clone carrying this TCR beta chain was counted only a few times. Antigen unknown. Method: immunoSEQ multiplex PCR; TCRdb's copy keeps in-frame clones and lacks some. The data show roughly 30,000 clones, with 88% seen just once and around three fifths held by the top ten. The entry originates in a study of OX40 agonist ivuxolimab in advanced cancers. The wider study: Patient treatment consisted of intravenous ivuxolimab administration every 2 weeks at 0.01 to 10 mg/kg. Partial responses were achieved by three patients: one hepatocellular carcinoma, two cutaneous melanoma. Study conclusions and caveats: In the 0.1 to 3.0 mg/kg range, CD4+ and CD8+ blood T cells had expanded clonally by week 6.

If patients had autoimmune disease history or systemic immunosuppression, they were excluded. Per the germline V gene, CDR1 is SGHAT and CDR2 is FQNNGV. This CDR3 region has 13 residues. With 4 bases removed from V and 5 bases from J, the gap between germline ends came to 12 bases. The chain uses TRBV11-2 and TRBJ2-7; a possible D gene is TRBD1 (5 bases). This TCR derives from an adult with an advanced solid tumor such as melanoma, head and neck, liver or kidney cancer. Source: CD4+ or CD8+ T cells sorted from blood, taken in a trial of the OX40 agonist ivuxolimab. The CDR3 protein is CASSWTRNHEQYF. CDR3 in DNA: TGTGCCAGCAGCTGGACAAGGAACCACGAGCAGTACTTC.